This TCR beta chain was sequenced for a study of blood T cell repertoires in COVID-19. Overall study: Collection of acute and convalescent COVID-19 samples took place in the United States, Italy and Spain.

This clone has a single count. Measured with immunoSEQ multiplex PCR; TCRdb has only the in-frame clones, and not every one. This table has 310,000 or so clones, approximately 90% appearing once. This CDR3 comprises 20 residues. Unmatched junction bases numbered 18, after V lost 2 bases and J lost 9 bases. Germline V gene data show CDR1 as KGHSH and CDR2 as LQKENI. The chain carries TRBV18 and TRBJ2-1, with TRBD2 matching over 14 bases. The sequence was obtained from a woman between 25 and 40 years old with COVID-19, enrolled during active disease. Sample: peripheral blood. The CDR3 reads CASSPSPPGLAGEGSGEQFF. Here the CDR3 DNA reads TGTGCCAGCTCACCAAGTCCTCCGGGACTAGCGGGAGAAGGGTCGGGTGAGCAGTTCTTC.